The text below deals with one TCR beta chain. Its antigen is still unknown. No base quality information exists; no much larger clone differs at one position. The collaborating institutions used their own protocols to collect whole blood in K2EDTA tubes. For TCRbeta analysis, collaborators shipped samples in one of three forms: frozen whole blood, isolated PBMCs, or DNA extracted from either of those sample types. The immunoSEQ Assay, a bias-controlled multiplex PCR, was used to amplify TCRbeta CDR3 regions from genomic DNA. Concerning the study's data processing: Nucleated cell counts per sample were estimated from amplification of reference gene primers within the assay. To quantify the absolute abundance of each unique TCRbeta CDR3 rearrangement, sequence reads were collapsed and filtered. For each sample, productive Simpson clonality was calculated as the square root of Simpson's diversity index over productive rearrangements. TCRdb carries this immuneACCESS record with in-frame sequences only. Its versions omit some clonotypes, under half of them owing to an unresolved V gene in the studies checked, with the rest unexplained. For V, J and clone size, that table is used; D and trimming come from the DNA. The table for this sample lists 110,000 to 150,000 clones; approximately 80% of them were counted only once. The biggest ten clones account for around 1.4% of the sample.

V is cut by 1 base and J by 4 bases, and the space between the germline ends is 15 bases. The CDR3 runs 16 amino acids, cysteine and phenylalanine included. Only the CDR3 DNA stays, 48 bases, in frame from base 1. The germline V gene specifies SGHRS as CDR1 and YFSETQ as CDR2. The data stem from a study of blood T cell repertoires in COVID-19 (dated by TCRdb to the early 2020s). With regard to the full study: The collaborator samples originated in the United States, Italy and Spain and spanned the acute and convalescent phases of COVID-19. The prospective study material was composed of cDNA or gDNA derived from T cells, B-cell-depleted T cells, or PBMCs. Deeply sampled blood TCRbeta repertoires from subjects exposed to, actively infected with, or recovered from COVID-19 were included in the dataset. A freely available public database, intended as a resource for researchers studying the immune response to SARS-CoV-2, is where the repertoires were released. The samples were drawn from two sources: the first 160 participants of the ongoing ImmuneRACE study, and 950 to 1,500 subjects contributed by 6 global collaborators. Nearly every sample came with metadata listing a de-identified subject ID, COVID-19 status, age in years and sex. HLA class I and class II types, where available, came from metadata supplied by the sample provider rather than from assay-based typing. What the research found in general, with its limitations: Clinical and demographic metadata were provided uncurated, with the amount varying by source and participant.

The TCR sequence derives from a human donor in a cohort sampled during active COVID-19. The rearranged segments are TRBV5-1 and TRBJ1-3; a weak D assignment points to TRBD1 (5 bases agree). Sequencing was carried out using peripheral blood. The CDR3 sequence is CASSLSAGRSGNTIYF. The nucleotide sequence reads TGCGCCAGCAGCTTGAGCGCAGGGAGGTCGGGAAACACCATATATTTT.